A selection of T cell receptor beta chains follows, all from one sample in a study of T cell responses to AZD1222 COVID-19 vaccine. Using immunoSEQ multiplex PCR, the repertoire was profiled, and TCRdb retains in-frame clones only, with some absent. Here the sample spans some 200,000 clones, around 89% being singletons. The specimen comprised peripheral blood, sampled on day 0 of AZD1222 vaccination. All receptors derive from an adult in good health. CDR3s include the opening cysteine and the closing phenylalanine or tryptophan. The D gene is left open where the match is weak. Size is stated for part of the rows, as once, few or many counts, or as a class when the clone is expanded.

V,size,J,D,CDR3,DNA
TRBV24-1,NA,TRBJ1-2,NA,CATSDRSNPGYGYTF,TGTGCCACCAGTGACCGGTCCAACCCTGGCTATGGCTACACCTTC
TRBV7-3,NA,TRBJ1-5,NA,CASSRGDSNQPQHF,TGTGCCAGCAGCCGGGGGGATAGCAATCAGCCCCAGCATTTT
TRBV11-1,NA,TRBJ2-3,NA,CASRTQRSSTDTQYF,TGTGCCAGCAGGACCCAGCGGTCTAGCACAGATACGCAGTATTTT
TRBV28,NA,TRBJ2-2,NA,CASSTPWGTNTGELFF,TGTGCCAGCAGTACCCCATGGGGAACGAACACCGGGGAGCTGTTTTTT
TRBV7-8,once,TRBJ1-6,NA,CASSLGLNSPLHF,TGTGCCAGCAGCTTAGGCCTTAATTCACCCCTCCACTTT
TRBV19,NA,TRBJ2-2,NA,CASSIGALNTGELFF,TGTGCCAGTAGTATTGGCGCCTTGAACACCGGGGAGCTGTTTTTT
TRBV6-1,NA,TRBJ2-5,TRBD1,CASSARTGVGQETQYF,TGTGCCAGCAGTGCCCGGACAGGGGTTGGCCAAGAGACCCAGTACTTC
TRBV6-4,NA,TRBJ2-3,NA,CASSREVTTDTQYF,TGTGCCAGCAGTAGGGAAGTCACCACAGATACGCAGTATTTT
TRBV18,NA,TRBJ2-7,TRBD1,CASSPPTGQGTEQYF,TGTGCCAGCTCACCACCGACCGGACAGGGAACCGAGCAGTACTTC
TRBV3-1/TRBV3-2,NA,TRBJ2-7,NA,CASSQGFAGARYEQYF,TGTGCCAGCAGCCAAGGATTTGCAGGGGCGAGGTACGAGCAGTACTTC
TRBV2,NA,TRBJ1-2,NA,CASSEQGYYGYTF,TGTGCCAGCAGTGAACAGGGCTACTATGGCTACACCTTC
TRBV18,NA,TRBJ1-6,NA,CASSAGVNNSPLHF,TGTGCCAGCTCAGCCGGGGTCAATAATTCACCCCTCCACTTT
TRBV2,NA,TRBJ2-1,NA,CASSLRTATEFF,TGTGCCAGCAGTCTTCGGACGGCAACGGAGTTCTTC
TRBV4-3,NA,TRBJ2-3,TRBD2,CASSQRPTSGRATDTQYF,TGCGCCAGCAGCCAAAGGCCAACTAGCGGGAGGGCGACAGATACGCAGTATTTT
TRBV10-2,NA,TRBJ1-5,NA,CASTRGTVNQPQHF,TGCGCCAGCACCAGAGGGACGGTGAATCAGCCCCAGCATTTT
TRBV19,NA,TRBJ2-1,NA,CASSPWSSYNEQFF,TGTGCCAGCAGCCCCTGGAGCTCCTACAATGAGCAGTTCTTC
TRBV2,few,TRBJ2-1,NA,CASSELGRNNEQFF,TGTGCCAGCAGTGAATTGGGGCGAAACAATGAGCAGTTCTTC
TRBV24-1,few,TRBJ2-7,NA,CATSDFNQQGTYEQYF,TGTGCCACCAGTGATTTCAACCAACAGGGTACCTACGAGCAGTACTTC
TRBV4-1,few,TRBJ2-7,TRBD1,CASSQEGWTGAYEQYF,TGCGCCAGCAGCCAAGAAGGGTGGACAGGGGCCTACGAGCAGTACTTC
TRBV19,NA,TRBJ1-2,NA,CASRSSGQGYTF,TGTGCCAGTAGATCCTCGGGACAAGGCTACACCTTC
TRBV6-6,NA,TRBJ2-7,TRBD2,CASQGTSSSEQYF,TGTGCCAGCCAAGGGACTAGTTCGAGCGAGCAGTACTTC
TRBV3-1/TRBV3-2,NA,TRBJ2-2,TRBD1,CASTTGVRTGELFF,TGTGCCAGCACCACAGGGGTCCGCACCGGGGAGCTGTTTTTT
TRBV7-8,NA,TRBJ1-4,NA,CASSLLAGNYEKLFF,TGTGCCAGCAGCTTATTAGCGGGAAACTATGAAAAACTGTTTTTT
TRBV5-4,NA,TRBJ1-4,TRBD1,CASSPDRGREKLFF,TGTGCCAGCAGCCCGGACAGGGGGCGGGAAAAACTGTTTTTT
TRBV4-1,NA,TRBJ1-4,NA,CASSQDRTNEKLFF,TGCGCCAGCAGCCAAGATAGGACTAATGAAAAACTGTTTTTT
TRBV7-3,once,TRBJ1-1,TRBD1,CASSLTGDRGTEAFF,TGTGCCAGCAGCTTAACGGGGGACAGGGGCACTGAAGCTTTCTTT
TRBV18,NA,TRBJ1-6,NA,CASSPEGQVYSPLHF,TGTGCCAGCTCACCAGAAGGGCAGGTATATTCACCCCTCCACTTT
TRBV9,NA,TRBJ2-5,NA,CASSVDSGALGETQYF,TGTGCCAGCAGCGTAGATTCAGGGGCGCTGGGGGAGACCCAGTACTTC
TRBV5-1,NA,TRBJ1-6,TRBD1,CASSFLGQGASPLHF,TGCGCCAGCAGCTTCTTAGGGCAGGGGGCTTCACCCCTCCACTTT
TRBV7-9,once,TRBJ2-1,NA,CASSLSQTNEQFF,TGTGCCAGCAGCTTATCACAGACAAATGAGCAGTTCTTC
TRBV19,NA,TRBJ2-7,NA,CASSNRDSRGDEQYF,TGTGCCAGTAGCAACCGGGACAGCCGCGGGGACGAGCAGTACTTC